Included here is one TCR beta chain sequence, with context. Trimming took 0 bases from V and 9 from J; bases not matched to a gene: 9. Germline V lookup: CDR1 LNHDA, CDR2 SQIVND (reference sequence). The CDR3 is made up of 16 amino acids. Original analysis: Reference gene primer amplification gave nucleated cell count estimates. Assay: immunoSEQ multiplex PCR; the TCRdb copy retains only in-frame clones and omits some. The DNA gave D and trimming, while V, J and clone size come from that table. The sample contains roughly 110,000 clones, over 75% of which appear only once. The data originate from a study of blood T cell repertoires in COVID-19. Study-level background: Italy, Spain and the United States were the sources of the convalescent and acute COVID-19 samples.

J is TRBJ2-1 and V is TRBV19; TRBD2 matches 9 bases. The source of this sequence is a woman in her 70s who had recovered from COVID-19. Sequences were obtained from peripheral blood. The DNA for the CDR3 is TGTGCCAGTAGTATAGAATCTAGCGGGGTCTATAGTGAGCAGTTCTTC. Its translation: CASSIESSGVYSEQFF.